This T cell receptor (beta chain) emerged from a study of cytomegalovirus exposure and HLA in healthy donors. The method was immunoSEQ multiplex PCR; TCRdb's version includes in-frame clones alone and lacks a portion of them. The sample lists 180,000 or so clones; 86% were seen once. Study-level results: Across donors, most TCRs were seen rarely, yet some public ones were widespread. Altogether, some 170 TCR beta chains were recorded as cytomegalovirus-associated.

Comments on this clone: Its antigen is undetermined.

V was clipped by 4 bases and J by 9 bases, with 15 bases between them. CDR1 is SNHLY and CDR2 is FYNNEI in the germline V gene. The CDR3 loop spans 13 amino acids. Donors were drawn from the approximately 110-subject validation cohort, separate from the roughly 700-subject first cohort. The clonotype was recovered from a man aged 25-45 years in good health and CMV-seropositive. Sequencing used PBMCs. V and J are TRBV2 and TRBJ2-5; D is unresolved. CDR3 sequence: CASSGGRTWAQYF. The DNA for the CDR3 is TGTGCCAGCAGTGGTGGACGGACGTGGGCCCAGTACTTC.